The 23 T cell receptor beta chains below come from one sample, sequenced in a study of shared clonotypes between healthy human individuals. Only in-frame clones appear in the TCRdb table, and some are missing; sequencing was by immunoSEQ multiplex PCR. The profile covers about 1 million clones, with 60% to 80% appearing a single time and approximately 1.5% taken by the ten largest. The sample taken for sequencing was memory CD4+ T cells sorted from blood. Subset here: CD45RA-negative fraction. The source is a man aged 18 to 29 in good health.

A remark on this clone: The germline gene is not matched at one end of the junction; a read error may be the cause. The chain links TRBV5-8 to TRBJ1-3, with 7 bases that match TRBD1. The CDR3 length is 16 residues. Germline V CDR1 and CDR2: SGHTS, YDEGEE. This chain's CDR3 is CASTLREGASGNTIYF. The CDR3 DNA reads TGCGCCAGCACCCTAAGGGAGGGGGCGTCTGGAAACACCATATATTTT. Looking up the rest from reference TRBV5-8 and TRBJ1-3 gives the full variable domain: EAGVTQSPTHLIKTRGQQATLRCSPISGHTSVYWYQQALGLGLQFLLWYDEGEERNRGNFPPRFSGRQFPNYSSELNVNALELEDSALYLCASTLREGASGNTIYFGEGSWLTVV.

CDR3 in amino acids: CASSKGVGEPQHF. CDR3 coding DNA: TGTGCCAGCAGCAAAGGGGTAGGGGAGCCCCAGCATTTT. The chain employs TRBV5-4 and TRBJ1-5; TRBD1 might be the D (5 bases). The CDR3 has 13 amino acids. Trimming left V 4 bases short and J 8 bases short, with 13 bases between. CDR1 SGHNT and CDR2 YYREEE come from the germline V gene (reference sequence).

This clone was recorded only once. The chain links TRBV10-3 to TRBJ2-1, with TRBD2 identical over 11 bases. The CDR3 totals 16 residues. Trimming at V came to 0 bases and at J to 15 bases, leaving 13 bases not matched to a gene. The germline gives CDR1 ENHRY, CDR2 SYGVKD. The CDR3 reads CAISESKGLAGSAPFF. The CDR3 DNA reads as TGTGCCATCAGTGAGTCGAAAGGACTAGCGGGTTCTGCCCCGTTCTTC.

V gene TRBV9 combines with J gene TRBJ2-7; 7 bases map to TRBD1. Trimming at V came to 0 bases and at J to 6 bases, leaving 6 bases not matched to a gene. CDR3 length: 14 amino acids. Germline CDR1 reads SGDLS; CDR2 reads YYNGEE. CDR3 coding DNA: TGTGCCAGCAGCGTAGGCCCGGCAGGGGGCGAGCAGTACTTC. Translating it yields CASSVGPAGGEQYF.

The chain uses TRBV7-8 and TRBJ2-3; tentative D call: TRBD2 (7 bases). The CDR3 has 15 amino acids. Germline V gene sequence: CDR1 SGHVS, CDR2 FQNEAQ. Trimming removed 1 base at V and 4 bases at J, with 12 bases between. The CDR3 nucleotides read TGTGCCAGCAGCTTAGGCCAGGGGAGGGCAGATACGCAGTATTTT. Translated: CASSLGQGRADTQYF.

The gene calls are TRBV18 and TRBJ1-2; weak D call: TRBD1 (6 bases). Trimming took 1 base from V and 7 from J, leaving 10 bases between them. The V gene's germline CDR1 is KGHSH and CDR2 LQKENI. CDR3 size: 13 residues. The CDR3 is CASSPQQGTGYTF. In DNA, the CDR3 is TGTGCCAGCTCACCACAACAGGGAACTGGCTACACCTTC.

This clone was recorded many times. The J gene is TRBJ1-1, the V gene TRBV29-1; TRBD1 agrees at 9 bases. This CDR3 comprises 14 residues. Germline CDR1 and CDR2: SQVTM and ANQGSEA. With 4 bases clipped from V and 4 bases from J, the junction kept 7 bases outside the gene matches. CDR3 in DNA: TGCAGCGTTGCCACGGACAGGGGAGGCACTGAAGCTTTCTTT. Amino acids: CSVATDRGGTEAFF.

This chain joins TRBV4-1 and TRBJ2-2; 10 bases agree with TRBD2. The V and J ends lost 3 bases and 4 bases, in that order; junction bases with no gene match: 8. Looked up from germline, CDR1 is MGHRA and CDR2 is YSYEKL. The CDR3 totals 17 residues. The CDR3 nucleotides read TGCGCCAGCAGCCAGGCCGGGACTAGCGTTTCCACCGGGGAGCTGTTTTTT. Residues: CASSQAGTSVSTGELFF.

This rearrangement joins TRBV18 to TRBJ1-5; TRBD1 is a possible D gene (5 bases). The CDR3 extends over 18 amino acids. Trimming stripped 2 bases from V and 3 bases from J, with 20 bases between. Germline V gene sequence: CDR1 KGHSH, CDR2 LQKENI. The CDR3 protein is CASSPSSTGLLPNQPQHF. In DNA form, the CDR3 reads TGTGCCAGCTCACCAAGTAGTACAGGCCTTTTGCCCAATCAGCCCCAGCATTTT. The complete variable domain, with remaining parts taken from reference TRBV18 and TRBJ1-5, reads NAGVMQNPRHLVRRRGQEARLRCSPMKGHSHVYWYRQLPEEGLKFMVYLQKENIIDESGMPKERFSAEFPKEGPSILRIQQVVRGDSAAYFCASSPSSTGLLPNQPQHFGDGTRLSIL.

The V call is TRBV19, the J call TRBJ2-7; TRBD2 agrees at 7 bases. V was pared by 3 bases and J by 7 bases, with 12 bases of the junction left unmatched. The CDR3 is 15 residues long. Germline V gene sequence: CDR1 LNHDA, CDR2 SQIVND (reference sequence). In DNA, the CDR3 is TGTGCCAGTAGTATGGGAGCGGGGTCCGGGATGGAGCAGTACTTC. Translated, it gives CASSMGAGSGMEQYF.

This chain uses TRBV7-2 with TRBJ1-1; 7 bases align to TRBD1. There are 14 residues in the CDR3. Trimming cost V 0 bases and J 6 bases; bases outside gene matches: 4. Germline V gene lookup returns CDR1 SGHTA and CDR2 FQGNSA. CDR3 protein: CASSLAQGYSEAFF. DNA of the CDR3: TGTGCCAGCAGCTTAGCACAGGGGTACTCTGAAGCTTTCTTT.

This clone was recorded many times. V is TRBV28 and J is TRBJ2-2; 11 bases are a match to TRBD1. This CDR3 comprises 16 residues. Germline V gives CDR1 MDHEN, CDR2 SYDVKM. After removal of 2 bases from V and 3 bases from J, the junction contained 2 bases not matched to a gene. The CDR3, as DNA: TGTGCCAGCAGTTTAGGGACAGGGGGGTACACCGGGGAGCTGTTTTTT. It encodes CASSLGTGGYTGELFF. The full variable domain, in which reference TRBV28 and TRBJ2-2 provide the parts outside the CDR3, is DVKVTQSSRYLVKRTGEKVFLECVQDMDHENMFWYRQDPGLGLRLIYFSYDVKMKEKGDIPEGYSVSREKKERFSLILESASTNQTSMYLCASSLGTGGYTGELFFGEGSRLTVL.

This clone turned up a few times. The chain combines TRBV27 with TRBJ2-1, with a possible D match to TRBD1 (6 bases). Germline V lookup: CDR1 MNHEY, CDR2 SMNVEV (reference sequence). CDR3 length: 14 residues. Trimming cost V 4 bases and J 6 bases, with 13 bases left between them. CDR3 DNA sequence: TGTGCCAGCAGTTCCCTTGGGGGCGTCAATGAGCAGTTCTTC. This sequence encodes CASSSLGGVNEQFF.

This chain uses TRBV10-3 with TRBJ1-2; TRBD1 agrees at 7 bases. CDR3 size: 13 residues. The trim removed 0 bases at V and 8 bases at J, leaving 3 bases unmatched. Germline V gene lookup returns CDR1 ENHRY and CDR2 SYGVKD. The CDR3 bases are TGTGCCATCAGTGAGTCGACAGGGCGAGGCTACACCTTC. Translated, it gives CAISESTGRGYTF.

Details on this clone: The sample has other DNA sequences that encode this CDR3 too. This CDR3 is CASSLDPAVNTEAFF. The CDR3 nucleotides are TGCGCCAGCAGCTTGGACCCCGCCGTGAACACTGAAGCTTTCTTT. The J gene is TRBJ1-1, the V gene TRBV5-1; D remains unclear. Trimming cost V 0 bases and J 0 bases, with 9 bases left between them. Germline CDR1 and CDR2: SGHRS and YFSETQ. CDR3 size: 15 residues.

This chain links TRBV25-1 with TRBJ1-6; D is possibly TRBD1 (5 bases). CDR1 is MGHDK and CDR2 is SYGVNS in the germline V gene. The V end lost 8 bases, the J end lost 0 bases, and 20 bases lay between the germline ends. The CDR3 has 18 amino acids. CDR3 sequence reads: CASVRDSGLCSYNSPLHF. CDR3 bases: TGTGCCAGCGTGCGGGACTCAGGCCTGTGCTCCTATAATTCACCCCTCCACTTT. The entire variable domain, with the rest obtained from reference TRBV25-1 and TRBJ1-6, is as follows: EADIYQTPRYLVIGTGKKITLECSQTMGHDKMYWYQQDPGMELHLIHYSYGVNSTEKGDLSSESTVSRIRTEHFPLTLESARPSHTSQYLCASVRDSGLCSYNSPLHFGNGTRLTVT.

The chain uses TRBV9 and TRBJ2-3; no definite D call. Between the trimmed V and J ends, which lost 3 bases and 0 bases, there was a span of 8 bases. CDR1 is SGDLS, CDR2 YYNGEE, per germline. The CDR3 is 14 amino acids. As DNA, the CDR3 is TGTGCCAGCAGCGGTTGGAAAAGCACAGATACGCAGTATTTT. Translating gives CASSGWKSTDTQYF.

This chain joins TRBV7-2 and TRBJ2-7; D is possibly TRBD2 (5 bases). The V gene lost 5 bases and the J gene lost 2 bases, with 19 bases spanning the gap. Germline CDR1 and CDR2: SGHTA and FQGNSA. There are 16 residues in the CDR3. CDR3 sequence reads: CASSREGLPLAYEQYF. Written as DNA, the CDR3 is TGTGCCAGCAGCCGGGAAGGGCTCCCATTAGCCTACGAGCAGTACTTC.

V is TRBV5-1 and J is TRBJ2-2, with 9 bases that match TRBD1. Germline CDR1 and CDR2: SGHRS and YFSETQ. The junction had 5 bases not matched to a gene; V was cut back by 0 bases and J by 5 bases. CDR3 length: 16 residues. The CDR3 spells CASSLAGTGSTGELFF. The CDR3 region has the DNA TGCGCCAGCAGCTTGGCGGGGACAGGGTCGACCGGGGAGCTGTTTTTT. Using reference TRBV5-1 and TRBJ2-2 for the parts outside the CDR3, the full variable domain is KAGVTQTPRYLIKTRGQQVTLSCSPISGHRSVSWYQQTPGQGLQFLFEYFSETQRNKGNFPGRFSGRQFSNSRSEMNVSTLELGDSALYLCASSLAGTGSTGELFFGEGSRLTVL.

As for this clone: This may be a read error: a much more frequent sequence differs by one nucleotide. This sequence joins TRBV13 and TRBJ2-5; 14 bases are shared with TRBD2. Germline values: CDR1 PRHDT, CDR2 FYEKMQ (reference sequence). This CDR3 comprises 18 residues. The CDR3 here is CASSRGTSGRRGWEIQYF. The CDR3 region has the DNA TGTGCCAGCAGCCGCGGGACTAGCGGGAGAAGGGGTTGGGAGATCCAGTACTTC.

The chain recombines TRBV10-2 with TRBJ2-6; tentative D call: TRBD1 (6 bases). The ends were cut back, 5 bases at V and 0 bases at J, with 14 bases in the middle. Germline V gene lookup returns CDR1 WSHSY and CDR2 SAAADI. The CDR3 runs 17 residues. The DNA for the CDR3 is TGCGCCAGCAGTTACCGGGACACGGTCTCTGGGGCCAACGTCCTGACTTTC. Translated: CASSYRDTVSGANVLTF.

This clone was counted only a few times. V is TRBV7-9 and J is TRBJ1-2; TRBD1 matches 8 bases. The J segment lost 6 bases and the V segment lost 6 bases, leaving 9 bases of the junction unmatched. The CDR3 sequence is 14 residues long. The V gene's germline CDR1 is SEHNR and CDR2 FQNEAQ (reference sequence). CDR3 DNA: TGTGCCAGCAGTCCTGGACAGGGAGAAGATGGCTACACCTTC. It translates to CASSPGQGEDGYTF.

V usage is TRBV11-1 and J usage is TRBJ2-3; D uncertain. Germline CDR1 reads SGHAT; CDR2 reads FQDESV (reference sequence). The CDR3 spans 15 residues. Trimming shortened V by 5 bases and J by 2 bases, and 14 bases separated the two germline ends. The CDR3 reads CASSLHIVSTDTQYF. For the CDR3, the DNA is TGTGCCAGCAGCCTACACATAGTCTCCACAGATACGCAGTATTTT.